Shown below are 2 T cell receptor beta chains from a single sample sequenced in a study of shared clonotypes between healthy human individuals. The table came from immunoSEQ multiplex PCR; TCRdb's copy has only in-frame clones and leaves some out. The table lists some 2.1 million clones, less than 95% of them singletons. Terminally differentiated effector memory CD45RA+ cells were left out of the naive CD8 fraction, which was CD45RO-negative and positively selected for CCR7. The specimen sequenced was naive CD8+ T cells sorted from blood. The receptor source for this set is a man aged 18-30 years in good health.

The chain employs TRBV9 and TRBJ2-3; D is tentatively TRBD1 or TRBD2 (5 bases each). Trimming pared 3 bases from V and 2 bases from J, leaving 10 bases between. Germline V lookup: CDR1 SGDLS, CDR2 YYNGEE. The CDR3 contains 14 residues. CDR3 region: CASSGDGYTDTQYF. The CDR3 nucleotides read TGTGCCAGCAGCGGGGACGGATACACAGATACGCAGTATTTT.

This chain connects TRBV27 to TRBJ2-2; 7 bases match TRBD2. From germline, CDR1 is MNHEY and CDR2 SMNVEV (reference sequence). CDR3 length equals 15 residues. V lost 10 bases, J lost 4 bases, and 12 bases stayed unmatched. The CDR3, as DNA: TGTGCCACCCTTCGGGCTAGCGGACTCACCGGGGAGCTGTTTTTT. It codes for CATLRASGLTGELFF.